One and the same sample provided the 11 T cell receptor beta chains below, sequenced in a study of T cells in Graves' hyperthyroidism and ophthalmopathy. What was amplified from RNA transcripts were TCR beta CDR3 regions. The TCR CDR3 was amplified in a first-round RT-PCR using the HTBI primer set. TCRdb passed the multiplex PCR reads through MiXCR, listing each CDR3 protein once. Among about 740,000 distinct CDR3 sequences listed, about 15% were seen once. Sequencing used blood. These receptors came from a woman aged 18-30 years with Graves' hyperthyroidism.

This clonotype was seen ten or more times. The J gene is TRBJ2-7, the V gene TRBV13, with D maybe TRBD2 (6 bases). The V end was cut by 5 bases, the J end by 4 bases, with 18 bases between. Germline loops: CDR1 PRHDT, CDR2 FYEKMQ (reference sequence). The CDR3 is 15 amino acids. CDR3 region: CASSGAPGLPYEQYF. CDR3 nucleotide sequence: TGTGCCAGCAGCGGAGCACCGGGACTCCCTTACGAGCAGTACTTC.

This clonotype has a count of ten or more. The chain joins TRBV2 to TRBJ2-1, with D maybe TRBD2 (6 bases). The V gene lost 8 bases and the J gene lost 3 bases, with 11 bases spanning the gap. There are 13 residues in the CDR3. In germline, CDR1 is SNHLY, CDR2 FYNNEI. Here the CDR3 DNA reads TGTGCCAGCGGAGGGAAGTTCTACAATGAGCAGTTCTTC. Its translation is CASGGKFYNEQFF.

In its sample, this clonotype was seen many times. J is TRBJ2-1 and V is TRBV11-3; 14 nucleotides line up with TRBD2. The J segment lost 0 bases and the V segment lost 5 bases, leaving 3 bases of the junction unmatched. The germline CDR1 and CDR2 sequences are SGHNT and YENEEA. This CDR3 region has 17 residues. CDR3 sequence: CASSTGLAGASYNEQFF. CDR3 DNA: TGTGCCAGCAGCACGGGACTAGCGGGAGCCTCCTACAATGAGCAGTTCTTC.

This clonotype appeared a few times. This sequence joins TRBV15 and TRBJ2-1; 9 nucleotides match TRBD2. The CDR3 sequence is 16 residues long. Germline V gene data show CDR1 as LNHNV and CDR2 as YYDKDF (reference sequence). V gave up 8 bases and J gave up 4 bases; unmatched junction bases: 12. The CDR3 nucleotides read TGTGCCACCGGCGCTAGCGGGAAGGGGCTTTACAATGAGCAGTTCTTC. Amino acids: CATGASGKGLYNEQFF. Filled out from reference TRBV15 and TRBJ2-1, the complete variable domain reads DAMVIQNPRYQVTQFGKPVTLSCSQTLNHNVMYWYQQKSSQAPKLLFHYYDKDFNNEADTPDNFQSRRPNTSFCFLDIRSPGLGDTAMYLCATGASGKGLYNEQFFGPGTRLTVL.

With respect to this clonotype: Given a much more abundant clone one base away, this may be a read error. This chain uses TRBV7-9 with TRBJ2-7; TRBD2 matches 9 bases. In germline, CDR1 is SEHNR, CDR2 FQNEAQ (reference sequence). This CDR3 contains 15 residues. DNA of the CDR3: TGTGCCAGCAGCTTAGACGGGACTAGCACCTACGAGCGGTACTTC. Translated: CASSLDGTSTYERYF.

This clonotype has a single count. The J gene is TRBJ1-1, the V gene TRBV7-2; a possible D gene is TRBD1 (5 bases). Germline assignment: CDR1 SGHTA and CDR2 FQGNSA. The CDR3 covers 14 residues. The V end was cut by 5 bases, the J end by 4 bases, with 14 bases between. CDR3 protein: CASSPGGGSTEAFF. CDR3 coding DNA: TGTGCCAGCAGCCCCGGCGGGGGGAGCACTGAAGCTTTCTTT.

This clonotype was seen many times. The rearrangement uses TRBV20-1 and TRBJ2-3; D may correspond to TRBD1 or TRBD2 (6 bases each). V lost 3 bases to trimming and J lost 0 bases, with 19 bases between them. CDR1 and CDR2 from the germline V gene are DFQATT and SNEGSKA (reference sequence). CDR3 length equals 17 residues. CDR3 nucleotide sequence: TGCAGTGCTAGGTTCCCGGAGGGGGTAACTAGCACAGATACGCAGTATTTT. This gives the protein CSARFPEGVTSTDTQYF.

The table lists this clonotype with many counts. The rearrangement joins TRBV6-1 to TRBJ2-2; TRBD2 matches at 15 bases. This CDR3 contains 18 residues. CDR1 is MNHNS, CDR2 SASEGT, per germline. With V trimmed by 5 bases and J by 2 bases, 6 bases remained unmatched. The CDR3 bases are TGTGCCAGCAGTCTAGGACTAGCGGGAGGGCTAAACACCGGGGAGCTGTTTTTT. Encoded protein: CASSLGLAGGLNTGELFF.

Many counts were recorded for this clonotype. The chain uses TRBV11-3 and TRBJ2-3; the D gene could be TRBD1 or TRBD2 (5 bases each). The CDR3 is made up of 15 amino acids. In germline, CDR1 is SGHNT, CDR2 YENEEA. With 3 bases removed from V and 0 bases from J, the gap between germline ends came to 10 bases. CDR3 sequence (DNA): TGTGCCAGCAGCTTCGGGGCAGGGAGCACAGATACGCAGTATTTT. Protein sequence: CASSFGAGSTDTQYF.

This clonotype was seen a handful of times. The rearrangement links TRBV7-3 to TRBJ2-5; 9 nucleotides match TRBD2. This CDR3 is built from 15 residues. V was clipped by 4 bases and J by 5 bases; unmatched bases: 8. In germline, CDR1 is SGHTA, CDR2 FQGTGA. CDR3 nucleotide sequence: TGTGCCAGCAGCTCAATTAGCGGGAGTCGGGAGACCCAGTACTTC. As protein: CASSSISGSRETQYF.

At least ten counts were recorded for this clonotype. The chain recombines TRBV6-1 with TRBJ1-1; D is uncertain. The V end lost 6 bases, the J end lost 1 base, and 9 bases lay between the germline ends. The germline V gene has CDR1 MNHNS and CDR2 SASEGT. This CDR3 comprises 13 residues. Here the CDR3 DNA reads TGTGCCAGCAGGGCCGGCGCGAACACTGAAGCTTTCTTT. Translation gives CASRAGANTEAFF.